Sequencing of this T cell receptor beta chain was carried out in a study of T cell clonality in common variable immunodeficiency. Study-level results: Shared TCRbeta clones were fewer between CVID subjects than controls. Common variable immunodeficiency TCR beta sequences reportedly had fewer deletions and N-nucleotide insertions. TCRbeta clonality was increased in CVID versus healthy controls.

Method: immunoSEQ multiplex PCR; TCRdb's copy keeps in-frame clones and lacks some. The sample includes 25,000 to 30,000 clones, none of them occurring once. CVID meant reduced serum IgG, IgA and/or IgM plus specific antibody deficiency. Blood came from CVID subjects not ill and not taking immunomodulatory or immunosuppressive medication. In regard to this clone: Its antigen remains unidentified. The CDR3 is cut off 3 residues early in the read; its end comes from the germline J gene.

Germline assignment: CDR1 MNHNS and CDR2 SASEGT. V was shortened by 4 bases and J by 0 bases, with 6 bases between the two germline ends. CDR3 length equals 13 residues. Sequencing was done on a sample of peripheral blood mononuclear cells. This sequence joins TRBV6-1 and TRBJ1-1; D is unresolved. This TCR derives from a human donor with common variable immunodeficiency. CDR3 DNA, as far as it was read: TGTGCCAGCAGTGCCCGTATGAACACTGAA. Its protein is CASSARMNTE. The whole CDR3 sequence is CASSARMNTEAFF.